The clone carrying this T cell receptor beta chain was counted only a few times. Its target is unknown. The source of the sample is a study of identical twins. The study, taken as a whole, reports: Invariant populations such as MAIT and iNKT cells could partly muddle zero-insertion analyses.

This CDR3 has 13 residues. CDR1 WNHNN and CDR2 SYGVQD come from the germline V gene (reference sequence). Trimming shortened V by 10 bases and J by 3 bases, and 15 bases separated the two germline ends. Each CDR3 protein is one row after TCRdb ran MiXCR on the 5' RACE reads. The sample records 400,000 to 550,000 distinct CDR3 sequences, roughly 24% being singletons. This same sample was also part of a study on T cells expressing NK-cell markers.

This TCR came from a woman younger than 30 in good health. What was sequenced was CD4+ T cells sorted from blood. V usage is TRBV10-1 and J usage is TRBJ1-2, with D perhaps TRBD1 (6 bases). The CDR3 sequence is CATARDTDYGYTF. CDR3 DNA: TGCGCCACTGCCCGGGACACCGACTATGGCTACACCTTC.